The subject of this entry is one T cell receptor (beta chain). The target antigen is unknown. These data come from a study of T cell repertoires and HLA-DP antigens. Assay used: immunoSEQ multiplex PCR; TCRdb lists only in-frame clones, some missing. The sample includes some 120,000 clones, roughly 92% of them seen just once. Germline CDR1 is MDHEN and CDR2 is SYDVKM. The CDR3 contains 13 residues. Losses at the gene ends were 6 bases for V and 6 bases for J; bases not matched to a gene: 3. The V and J genes are TRBV28 and TRBJ2-7, with TRBD1 identical over 12 bases. Sequencing input: CD4+ T cells from PBMCs. The origin of this receptor is a woman between 18 and 29 years old in good health and CMV-seronegative. The CDR3, as DNA: TGTGCCAGCAGGGGGACAGGGGGCCGCGAGCAGTACTTC. Protein: CASRGTGGREQYF.